This T cell receptor (beta chain) is drawn from a study of blood T cell repertoires in COVID-19. Study-level background: Sources were T cells, B-cell-depleted T cells, or PBMCs; the material itself was cDNA or gDNA.

Losses at the gene ends were 5 bases for V and 0 bases for J; bases not matched to a gene: 2. This CDR3 is built from 15 residues. Per the germline V gene, CDR1 is SGHAT and CDR2 is FQNNGV. Only in-frame clones appear in the TCRdb table, and some are missing; sequencing was by immunoSEQ multiplex PCR. This table has roughly 160,000 clones, around 82% appearing once. Participants were aged about 18 to 90 years, lived in 20 to 30 US areas, and enrolled virtually. Participants were placed into cohorts based on the clinical history they reported. Resolution of symptoms, clearance, or two negative PCRs was present in recovered Cohort 3 donors. This clone showed up just once.

The sequenced material came from PBMCs or T cells enriched from blood (not recorded which). This sequence originates from a man aged 55 to 70 who had recovered from COVID-19. The chain has TRBV11-2 and TRBJ2-2, with 8 bases fitting TRBD2. The CDR3 is CASSARGANTGELFF. CDR3 nucleotide sequence: TGTGCCAGCAGCGCGCGGGGGGCGAACACCGGGGAGCTGTTTTTT.